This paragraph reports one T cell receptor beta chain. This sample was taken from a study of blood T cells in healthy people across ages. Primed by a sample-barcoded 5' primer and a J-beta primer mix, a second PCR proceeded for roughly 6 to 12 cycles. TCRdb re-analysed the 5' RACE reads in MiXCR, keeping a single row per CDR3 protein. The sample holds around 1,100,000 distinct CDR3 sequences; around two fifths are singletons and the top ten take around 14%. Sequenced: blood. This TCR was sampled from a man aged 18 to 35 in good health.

The CDR3 bases are TGCGCCAGCAGCTTGGAGGGGACTCTGCCTAACTATGGCTACACCTTC. The encoded protein is CASSLEGTLPNYGYTF. V is TRBV5-1 and J is TRBJ1-2; possible D gene TRBD1, 5 bases. In germline, CDR1 is SGHRS, CDR2 YFSETQ. The V end was cut by 0 bases, the J end by 0 bases, with 12 bases between. The CDR3 is made up of 16 amino acids.